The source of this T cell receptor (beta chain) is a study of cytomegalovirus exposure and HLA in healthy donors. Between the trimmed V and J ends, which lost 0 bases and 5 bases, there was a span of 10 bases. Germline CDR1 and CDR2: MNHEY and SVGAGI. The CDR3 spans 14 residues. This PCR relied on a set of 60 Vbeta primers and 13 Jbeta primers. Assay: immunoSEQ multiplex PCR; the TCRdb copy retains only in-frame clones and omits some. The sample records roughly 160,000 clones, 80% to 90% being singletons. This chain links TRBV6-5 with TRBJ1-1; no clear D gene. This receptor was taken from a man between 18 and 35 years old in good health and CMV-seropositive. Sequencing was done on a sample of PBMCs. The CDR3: CASSYSSGDTEAFF. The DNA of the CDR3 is TGTGCCAGCAGTTACTCGAGCGGGGATACTGAAGCTTTCTTT.